These 7 T cell receptor beta chains came from one sample sequenced in a study of blood T cells in healthy people across ages. The authors ran a second PCR of roughly 7 to 11 cycles using a sample-barcoded 5' primer and a J-beta primer mix. Using its own MiXCR run on the 5' RACE reads, TCRdb lists one record per CDR3 protein. The sample yields about 640,000 distinct CDR3 sequences, 58% seen once. Sequenced: blood. The receptors here all came from a man in his 60s in good health.

This clonotype was seen more than once but under ten times. V usage is TRBV5-1 and J usage is TRBJ2-1, with D unresolved. V was cut by 4 bases and J by 5 bases, with 16 bases left in between. The CDR3 runs to 15 residues. Germline V gene lookup returns CDR1 SGHRS and CDR2 YFSETQ. This chain's CDR3 is CASSHQEGRNNEQFF. The CDR3 bases are TGCGCCAGCAGCCATCAAGAAGGACGTAACAATGAGCAGTTCTTC.

This clonotype was seen just once. V gene TRBV20-1 combines with J gene TRBJ1-1; D is unclear. Germline V gives CDR1 DFQATT, CDR2 SNEGSKA (reference sequence). This CDR3 spans 13 amino acids. Trimming stripped 3 bases from V and 5 bases from J, with 13 bases between. The CDR3 spells CSASPSGYTEAFF. CDR3 sequence (DNA): TGCAGTGCTAGCCCCTCGGGTTATACTGAAGCTTTCTTT.

In its sample, this clonotype was seen a few times. The rearrangement uses TRBV20-1 and TRBJ1-6; the D gene is possibly TRBD1 (6 bases). CDR3 length equals 16 residues. The V gene's germline CDR1 is DFQATT and CDR2 SNEGSKA (reference sequence). Trimming took off 5 bases at V and 3 bases at J, with 17 bases between the two ends. This CDR3 is CSAPLGGQSYNSPLHF. The CDR3 DNA reads TGCAGTGCTCCCCTCGGGGGACAAAGCTATAATTCACCCCTCCACTTT.

The sample holds many counts of this clonotype. The gene calls are TRBV24-1 and TRBJ2-3; possible D gene TRBD2, 5 bases. V gave up 4 bases and J gave up 5 bases, with 9 bases separating them. Looked up from germline, CDR1 is KGHDR and CDR2 is SFDVKD. The CDR3 loop spans 13 amino acids. CDR3 sequence: CATSDKLGDTQYF. The CDR3 region has the DNA TGTGCCACCAGTGACAAACTAGGAGATACGCAGTATTTT.

This rearrangement joins TRBV24-1 to TRBJ2-1; 12 nucleotides agree with TRBD2. The CDR3 runs to 14 residues. The germline gives CDR1 KGHDR, CDR2 SFDVKD. J gave up 7 bases and V 6 bases, and 3 bases lay outside the gene matches. The chain's CDR3 is CATSSSGGVNEQFF. DNA for the CDR3: TGTGCCACCAGTTCTAGCGGGGGGGTAAATGAGCAGTTCTTC.

A remark on this clonotype: This may come from a read error, since a much larger clone is one base off. Here the CDR3 omits its conserved ending phenylalanine or tryptophan, so a read error is the likely source. The V gene is TRBV20-1, the J gene TRBJ2-7, with D maybe TRBD2 (5 bases). V lost 5 bases and J 1 base, leaving 18 bases between the germline ends. The CDR3 is made up of 15 amino acids. Germline V lookup: CDR1 DFQATT, CDR2 SNEGSKA (reference sequence). Here the CDR3 DNA reads TGCAGTGCTGGTCCTGCGGACTCACCTTCCTACGAGCAGTACCTC. Translating gives CSAGPADSPSYEQYL.

The chain uses TRBV7-8 and TRBJ1-4; D not resolved. This CDR3 is 15 amino acids long. The ends were cut back, 1 base at V and 7 bases at J, with 13 bases in the middle. The germline V gene encodes CDR1 SGHVS and CDR2 FQNEAQ. The CDR3 DNA follows: TGTGCCAGCAGCTTAGTAAGGCCCCAAAGTGAAAAACTGTTTTTT. Translated, it gives CASSLVRPQSEKLFF.